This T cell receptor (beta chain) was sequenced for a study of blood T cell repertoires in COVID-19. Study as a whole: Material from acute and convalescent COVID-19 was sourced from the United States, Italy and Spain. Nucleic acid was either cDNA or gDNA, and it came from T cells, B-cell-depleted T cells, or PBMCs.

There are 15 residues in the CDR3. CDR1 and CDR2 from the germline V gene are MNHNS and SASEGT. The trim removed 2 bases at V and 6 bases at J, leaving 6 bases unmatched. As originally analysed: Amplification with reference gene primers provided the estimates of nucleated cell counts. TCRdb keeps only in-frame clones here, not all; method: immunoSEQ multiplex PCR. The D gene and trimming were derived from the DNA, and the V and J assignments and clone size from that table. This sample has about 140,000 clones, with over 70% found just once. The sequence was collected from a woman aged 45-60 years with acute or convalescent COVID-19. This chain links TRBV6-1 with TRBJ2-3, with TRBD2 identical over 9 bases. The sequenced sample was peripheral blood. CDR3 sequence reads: CASSEIAGGPDTQYF. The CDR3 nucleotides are TGTGCCAGCAGTGAAATTGCGGGGGGGCCCGATACGCAGTATTTT.